These 24 T cell receptor beta chains came from one sample sequenced in a study of blood T cell repertoires in COVID-19. The protocol was immunoSEQ multiplex PCR, while the TCRdb copy is restricted to in-frame clones and leaves out a portion. Counted here are about 100,000 clones, 80% to 85% occurring once; the ten biggest clones make up just under 2%. The specimen sequenced was peripheral blood. These receptors all stem from a man between 70 and 80 years old with active or convalescent COVID-19.

The rearrangement uses TRBV5-1 and TRBJ2-1; D perhaps matches TRBD2 (6 bases). Trimming cost V 4 bases and J 5 bases, with 19 bases left between them. The length of the CDR3 is 16 residues. Per the germline V gene, CDR1 is SGHRS and CDR2 is YFSETQ. The CDR3, as DNA: TGCGCCAGCAGCACGGGAGCAAACGGACTACACAATGAGCAGTTCTTC. This codes for CASSTGANGLHNEQFF.

This sequence joins TRBV7-3 and TRBJ2-1; 15 nucleotides line up with TRBD2. J gave up 7 bases and V 3 bases, and 4 bases lay outside the gene matches. CDR3 size: 16 residues. Germline V lookup: CDR1 SGHTA, CDR2 FQGTGA. The chain's CDR3 is CASSLGTSGGSNEQFF. The DNA of the CDR3 is TGTGCCAGCAGCTTGGGGACTAGCGGGGGGTCAAATGAGCAGTTCTTC.

The rearrangement uses TRBV19 and TRBJ1-1; a weak D match, TRBD1 (6 bases). V dropped 6 bases and J dropped 3 bases, with 17 bases sitting between them. Germline CDR1 is LNHDA and CDR2 is SQIVND (reference sequence). The CDR3 spans 15 residues. Here the CDR3 DNA reads TGTGCCAGTAGCGGCAACAGGGTGGTGGACACTGAAGCTTTCTTT. It translates to CASSGNRVVDTEAFF.

The chain combines TRBV12-5 with TRBJ2-5; maybe TRBD1 (7 bases). CDR3 length: 13 amino acids. Germline V lookup: CDR1 LGHNT, CDR2 FRNRAP. V was pared by 5 bases and J by 5 bases, with 12 bases between. The CDR3 sequence: CASGQTGRETQYF. The CDR3 DNA reads TGTGCTAGTGGTCAGACAGGGAGGGAGACCCAGTACTTC.

Details on this clone: A junction boundary mismatches the germline segment, possibly from a read error. The V gene is TRBV5-1, the J gene TRBJ2-2, with 10 nucleotides matching TRBD2. Germline V gene data show CDR1 as SGHRS and CDR2 as YFSETQ. CDR3 length equals 15 residues. CDR3 coding DNA: TGCGCCAGCAGCTTGGTTCTAGCGGGGGCCCGGGAGTGGCTTTTT. This codes for CASSLVLAGAREWLF. The complete variable domain, with remaining parts taken from reference TRBV5-1 and TRBJ2-2, reads KAGVTQTPRYLIKTRGQQVTLSCSPISGHRSVSWYQQTPGQGLQFLFEYFSETQRNKGNFPGRFSGRQFSNSRSEMNVSTLELGDSALYLCASSLVLAGAREWLFGEGSRLTVL.

This chain links TRBV29-1 with TRBJ2-5, with D perhaps matching TRBD1 (7 bases). V lost 0 bases and J 2 bases, leaving 13 bases between the germline ends. There are 15 residues in the CDR3. The germline V gene encodes CDR1 SQVTM and CDR2 ANQGSEA. The CDR3 region has the DNA TGCAGCGTTGAAGAAAGGAGGGGGCGGCAAGAGACCCAGTACTTC. The encoded protein is CSVEERRGRQETQYF.

The genes are TRBV11-2 and TRBJ2-7; maybe TRBD2 (5 bases). The V gene lost 4 bases and the J gene lost 6 bases, with 10 bases spanning the gap. This CDR3 comprises 12 residues. The germline CDR1 and CDR2 sequences are SGHAT and FQNNGV. The CDR3 loop is CASSSGLVEQYF. The CDR3, as DNA: TGTGCCAGCAGCTCAGGACTGGTCGAGCAGTACTTC. The full variable domain, with the rest looked up from reference TRBV11-2 and TRBJ2-7, is EAGVAQSPRYKIIEKRQSVAFWCNPISGHATLYWYQQILGQGPKLLIQFQNNGVVDDSQLPKDRFSAERLKGVDSTLKIQPAKLEDSAVYLCASSSGLVEQYFGPGTRLTVT.

The V gene is TRBV5-4, the J gene TRBJ1-2; 7 nucleotides agree with TRBD1. J gave up 2 bases and V 1 base, and 2 bases lay outside the gene matches. Germline-derived CDR1 and CDR2 are SGHNT and YYREEE (reference sequence). This CDR3 is 14 amino acids long. Written as DNA, the CDR3 is TGTGCCAGCAGCTTGCAGACAGGGAACTATGGCTACACCTTC. It translates to CASSLQTGNYGYTF.

The chain combines TRBV5-1 with TRBJ1-4; D is ambiguous. V lost 1 base to trimming and J lost 7 bases, with 11 bases between them. CDR1 is SGHRS, CDR2 YFSETQ, per germline. The CDR3 sequence is 14 residues long. The CDR3 nucleotides are TGCGCCAGCAGCTTGTCGGGTTATGGTGAAAAACTGTTTTTT. Protein sequence: CASSLSGYGEKLFF.

CDR3: CSASQGERQNSPLHF. The CDR3 DNA follows: TGCAGTGCTAGTCAGGGGGAACGTCAGAATTCACCCCTCCACTTT. V and J are TRBV20-1 and TRBJ1-6; 7 bases are shared with TRBD1. CDR1 DFQATT and CDR2 SNEGSKA come from the germline V gene (reference sequence). Trimming cost V 3 bases and J 7 bases; bases outside gene matches: 9. The CDR3 spans 15 residues.

The chain links TRBV11-2 to TRBJ2-7; tentatively, D is TRBD1 (6 bases). The CDR3 extends over 14 amino acids. V gave up 5 bases and J gave up 2 bases, with 13 bases separating them. CDR1 and CDR2 from the germline V gene are SGHAT and FQNNGV. CDR3 nucleotide sequence: TGTGCCAGCAGCCTGTACAGGGAAACCTACGAGCAGTACTTC. It codes for CASSLYRETYEQYF.

V usage is TRBV7-9 and J usage is TRBJ2-5, with TRBD1 matching 7 bases. This CDR3 is built from 13 residues. Germline CDR1 reads SEHNR; CDR2 reads FQNEAQ (reference sequence). Germline trimming cut 2 bases from V and 5 bases from J; bases unmatched to any gene: 2. CDR3 sequence: CASSLRQGETQYF. CDR3 coding DNA: TGTGCCAGCAGCTTACGACAGGGCGAGACCCAGTACTTC.

V and J are TRBV19 and TRBJ1-3; 7 bases map to TRBD1. CDR1 and CDR2 (germline): LNHDA, SQIVND (reference sequence). The CDR3 covers 15 residues. V shed 6 bases and J 4 bases; nucleotides not matched to a gene: 9. CDR3 sequence (DNA): TGTGCCAGTAGCGTCCCCAGACAGGGCGGAAACACCATATATTTT. This sequence encodes CASSVPRQGGNTIYF.

This chain uses TRBV11-1 with TRBJ2-3; 16 bases are a match to TRBD2. From germline, CDR1 is SGHAT and CDR2 FQDESV (reference sequence). The ends lost 5 bases at V and 5 bases at J; junction bases unmatched: 4. This CDR3 is 16 amino acids long. The CDR3 nucleotides are TGTGCCAGCAGCCAGGGACTAGCGGGGGGGCAAGATACGCAGTATTTT. Translating it yields CASSQGLAGGQDTQYF.

The V gene is TRBV10-3, the J gene TRBJ2-1, with 9 bases identical to TRBD2. The trim removed 2 bases at V and 0 bases at J, leaving 2 bases unmatched. Germline values: CDR1 ENHRY, CDR2 SYGVKD. This CDR3 has 16 amino acids. CDR3 sequence: CAISEGLASSYNEQFF. CDR3 nucleotide sequence: TGTGCCATCAGTGAGGGACTAGCGAGCTCCTACAATGAGCAGTTCTTC.

This chain joins TRBV5-4 and TRBJ1-2; tentative D call: TRBD1 (6 bases). This CDR3 spans 13 amino acids. Germline assignment: CDR1 SGHNT and CDR2 YYREEE (reference sequence). Trimming pared 4 bases from V and 7 bases from J, leaving 14 bases between. CDR3 in DNA: TGTGCCAGCAGCCAGGGGCTAGGGACTGGCTACACCTTC. This encodes CASSQGLGTGYTF.

The rearrangement links TRBV30 to TRBJ2-3; possibly TRBD2 for D (7 bases). Trimming stripped 3 bases from V and 4 bases from J, with 14 bases between. This CDR3 region has 14 residues. Germline CDR1 GTSNPN, CDR2 SVGIG (reference sequence). Here the CDR3 DNA reads TGTGCCTGGAGACAAGGGGGGGTTGCAGATACGCAGTATTTT. Translation gives CAWRQGGVADTQYF. Full variable domain (missing parts from reference TRBV30 and TRBJ2-3): SQTIHQWPATLVQPVGSPLSLECTVEGTSNPNLYWYRQAAGRGLQLLFYSVGIGQISSEVPQNLSASRPQDRQFILSSKKLLLSDSGFYLCAWRQGGVADTQYFGPGTRLTVL.

This clone was seen once. This sequence joins TRBV19 and TRBJ2-7, with 9 bases lining up with TRBD1. This CDR3 region has 16 residues. Germline loops: CDR1 LNHDA, CDR2 SQIVND (reference sequence). V gave up 5 bases and J gave up 0 bases; unmatched junction bases: 8. The CDR3 loop reads CASSGRDRGSSYEQYF. DNA of the CDR3: TGTGCCAGTAGTGGAAGAGACAGGGGGAGCTCCTACGAGCAGTACTTC.

CDR3 coding DNA: TGTGCCACCAGTGATCCTCGACTAGCGGGGGTCCAAGAGACCCAGTACTTC. It yields the protein CATSDPRLAGVQETQYF. The chain recombines TRBV24-1 with TRBJ2-5, with 12 nucleotides matching TRBD2. V shed 3 bases and J 1 base; nucleotides not matched to a gene: 5. Looked up from germline, CDR1 is KGHDR and CDR2 is SFDVKD. The CDR3 runs to 17 residues.

Here the CDR3 reads CASSSSGGGSYEQYF. CDR3 nucleotides: TGTGCCAGCAGTTCGAGCGGGGGGGGTTCCTACGAGCAGTACTTC. V is TRBV6-5 and J is TRBJ2-7, with TRBD2 identical over 10 bases. Germline V gene lookup returns CDR1 MNHEY and CDR2 SVGAGI. The CDR3 is 15 residues long. J gave up 1 base and V 4 bases, and 4 bases lay outside the gene matches.

This chain uses TRBV6-5 with TRBJ1-1; D uncertain. Trimming stripped 2 bases from V and 1 base from J, with 8 bases between. Germline V lookup: CDR1 MNHEY, CDR2 SVGAGI. The CDR3 is 14 amino acids. The CDR3 DNA reads TGTGCCAGCAGTTACCAACCAGAGAACACTGAAGCTTTCTTT. Translation: CASSYQPENTEAFF.

V usage is TRBV5-1 and J usage is TRBJ1-5, with 10 bases that match TRBD1. This CDR3 spans 14 amino acids. Looked up from germline, CDR1 is SGHRS and CDR2 is YFSETQ. J gave up 5 bases and V 4 bases, and 3 bases lay outside the gene matches. The CDR3 spells CASSGGQGDQPQHF. The CDR3 nucleotides read TGCGCCAGCAGCGGAGGACAGGGGGATCAGCCCCAGCATTTT.

This chain joins TRBV15 and TRBJ2-5; possibly TRBD2 for D (7 bases). Trimming took 0 bases from V and 2 from J, leaving 16 bases between them. CDR3 length: 17 residues. Germline CDR1 and CDR2: LNHNV and YYDKDF (reference sequence). CDR3 amino acids: CATSRDLGGAGQETQYF. The CDR3 nucleotides are TGTGCCACCAGCAGAGATTTGGGGGGGGCCGGACAAGAGACCCAGTACTTC. Drawing the rest from reference TRBV15 and TRBJ2-5, the complete variable domain is DAMVIQNPRYQVTQFGKPVTLSCSQTLNHNVMYWYQQKSSQAPKLLFHYYDKDFNNEADTPDNFQSRRPNTSFCFLDIRSPGLGDTAMYLCATSRDLGGAGQETQYFGPGTRLLVL.

The chain links TRBV6-5 to TRBJ2-7, with 7 bases that match TRBD1. Germline values: CDR1 MNHEY, CDR2 SVGAGI. This CDR3 is 15 amino acids long. With 6 bases clipped from V and 4 bases from J, the junction kept 12 bases outside the gene matches. The CDR3 nucleotides are TGTGCCAGCAGCCTTATAGACAGGGTAGGGTACGAGCAGTACTTC. Amino acids: CASSLIDRVGYEQYF.